This T cell receptor beta chain came from a study of identifying expanded T cells in peripheral blood. Study-wide findings and caveats: Across healthy donors, higher total template counts meant significantly greater approximately two-week count variance. Over approximately two and four weeks, about 15 and 19 clones changed, versus approximately 1.2 between replicates.

The repertoire was sequenced with immunoSEQ multiplex PCR; TCRdb's copy has only in-frame clones and lacks some. This table has around 100,000 clones, around nine tenths appearing once. A remark on this clone: The target antigen is unknown.

Healthy donors had no documented immune events, such as infections, while sampled. The sequencing sample was made of blood. This sequence was found in a person between 18 and 69 years old in good health.

CDR3 in amino acids: CASSLQGASSGNTIYF. CDR3 sequence (DNA): TGTGCCAGCAGCTTACAGGGGGCCTCCTCTGGAAACACCATATATTTT. The V and J genes are TRBV7-9 and TRBJ1-3, with TRBD1 matching 8 bases. Germline V gives CDR1 SEHNR, CDR2 FQNEAQ (reference sequence). The CDR3 totals 16 residues. V was pared by 2 bases and J by 0 bases, with 3 bases of the junction left unmatched.